A single sample gave rise to the 24 T cell receptor beta chains below, sequenced in a study of T-cell reconstitution after alpha-beta-depleted transplantation in children. Preparation of the TCRbeta library was carried out with unique molecular identifiers. TCRdb ran MiXCR on the PCR reads and lists one entry per CDR3 protein. The sample carries 230,000 or so distinct CDR3 sequences, around 12% recorded once. The source material was PBMCs from the stem cell graft donor, sampled from the stem cell graft. The receptor set was obtained from a human donor who donated a stem cell graft to a child with acute lymphoblastic leukemia.

This chain connects TRBV20-1 to TRBJ2-7; D gene uncertain. This CDR3 contains 12 residues. Germline assignment: CDR1 DFQATT and CDR2 SNEGSKA (reference sequence). Trimming left V 4 bases short and J 2 bases short, with 9 bases between. The CDR3 sequence is CSATAETYEQYF. CDR3 nucleotide sequence: TGCAGTGCTACGGCAGAGACCTACGAGCAGTACTTC.

This clonotype was detected ten times or more. The J gene is TRBJ1-2, the V gene TRBV10-3, with 7 bases identical to TRBD1. The junction had 8 bases not matched to a gene; V was cut back by 5 bases and J by 5 bases. This CDR3 spans 14 amino acids. Germline CDR1 ENHRY, CDR2 SYGVKD. For the CDR3, the DNA is TGTGCCATCAGTCCCCGGGACAGAGTATATGGCTACACCTTC. The encoded protein is CAISPRDRVYGYTF.

This clonotype appeared many times. V is TRBV11-2 and J is TRBJ2-2; unclear D gene. The V end lost 1 base, the J end lost 5 bases, and 11 bases lay between the germline ends. The CDR3 loop spans 15 amino acids. Per germline, CDR1 SGHAT and CDR2 FQNNGV. CDR3 residues: CASSLGQTQTGELFF. The CDR3 bases are TGTGCCAGCAGCTTAGGTCAGACTCAGACCGGGGAGCTGTTTTTT.

This clonotype occurred many times. This sequence joins TRBV29-1 and TRBJ2-7, with D hard to call. CDR3 length: 11 amino acids. Germline CDR1 is SQVTM and CDR2 is ANQGSEA. The V end was cut by 7 bases, the J end by 6 bases, with 13 bases between. The CDR3 sequence: CSAGGSGEQYF. CDR3 in DNA: TGCAGCGCTGGCGGATCAGGCGAGCAGTACTTC.

This clonotype was seen ten or more times. The V call is TRBV27, the J call TRBJ1-4; 9 bases are shared with TRBD1. Trimming removed 8 bases from V and 9 bases from J; junction bases left unmatched: 10. Germline V gene data show CDR1 as MNHEY and CDR2 as SMNVEV (reference sequence). The CDR3 runs to 14 residues. Here the CDR3 DNA reads TGTGCCAGCGGGTACGCCGGGACAGGGAAAAAACTGTTTTTT. It is translated as CASGYAGTGKKLFF.

This clonotype was seen repeatedly, ten times or more. J is TRBJ2-7 and V is TRBV7-9; 9 bases agree with TRBD2. From germline, CDR1 is SEHNR and CDR2 FQNEAQ (reference sequence). The CDR3 is made up of 16 amino acids. V was pared by 2 bases and J by 6 bases, with 11 bases of the junction left unmatched. This CDR3 is CASSLYPTSGPPEQYF. CDR3 coding DNA: TGTGCCAGCAGCTTATACCCCACTAGCGGGCCTCCCGAGCAGTACTTC.

In this sample, this clonotype turned up many times. The chain's CDR3 is CASSSRTSGASTDTQYF. DNA for the CDR3: TGTGCCAGCAGCTCAAGGACTAGCGGAGCTAGCACAGATACGCAGTATTTT. V gene TRBV11-3 combines with J gene TRBJ2-3, with 10 bases matching TRBD2. This CDR3 spans 17 amino acids. Germline V gene lookup returns CDR1 SGHNT and CDR2 YENEEA. V lost 4 bases and J lost 0; bases outside the gene matches: 7.

This clonotype was seen at least ten times. The chain recombines TRBV7-6 with TRBJ1-1; tentative D call: TRBD1 (6 bases). Per germline, CDR1 SGHVS and CDR2 FNYEAQ. CDR3 length equals 14 residues. Trimming removed 5 bases at V and 6 bases at J, with 16 bases between. The CDR3 spells CASSEGVGAPEAFF. The CDR3 DNA reads TGTGCCAGCAGCGAGGGGGTGGGGGCCCCTGAAGCTTTCTTT.

There are many counts of this clonotype. The chain has TRBV29-1 and TRBJ1-5; no clear D gene. The CDR3 is made up of 10 amino acids. Germline V gene sequence: CDR1 SQVTM, CDR2 ANQGSEA. V dropped 4 bases and J dropped 4 bases, with 2 bases sitting between them. The CDR3 DNA reads TGCAGCGTTGTAAATCAGCCCCAGCATTTT. Translating gives CSVVNQPQHF. The variable domain in full, with the rest retrieved from reference TRBV29-1 and TRBJ1-5, is SAVISQKPSRDICQRGTSLTIQCQVDSQVTMMFWYRQQPGQSLTLIATANQGSEATYESGFVIDKFPISRPNLTFSTLTVSNMSPEDSSIYLCSVVNQPQHFGDGTRLSIL.

Remarks on this clonotype: This may be a read error, as it is one base from a much larger clone. V gene TRBV3-1 combines with J gene TRBJ1-1; no clear D. Germline CDR1 LGHDT, CDR2 YNNKEL (reference sequence). CDR3 length: 16 residues. CDR3 region: CVSSQDDRIGWTEAFF. The DNA for the CDR3 is TGTGTCAGCAGCCAAGATGATAGGATCGGGTGGACTGAAGCTTTCTTT.

Note on this clonotype: A much more abundant neighbour one base away suggests this may be a read error. This sequence joins TRBV29-1 and TRBJ2-5; the D is unclear. Germline-derived CDR1 and CDR2 are SQVTM and ANQGSEA. The CDR3 consists of 10 residues. CDR3 protein: CSVEEETHYF. The CDR3 nucleotides read TGCAGCGTAGAGGAAGAGACCCATTACTTC.

This clonotype has ten or more counts. The chain is built from TRBV27 and TRBJ1-2, with D perhaps matching TRBD1 (5 bases). CDR1 MNHEY and CDR2 SMNVEV come from the germline V gene (reference sequence). The CDR3 consists of 15 residues. The V end was cut by 6 bases, the J end by 4 bases, with 18 bases between. The CDR3 DNA reads TGTGCCAGCAGCGACCTAGGGGCCAGCCCCTATGGCTACACCTTC. Translated: CASSDLGASPYGYTF.

This clonotype was counted at least ten times. This chain joins TRBV20-1 and TRBJ2-2; tentative D call: TRBD2 (6 bases). V dropped 2 bases and J dropped 2 bases, with 21 bases sitting between them. Germline values: CDR1 DFQATT, CDR2 SNEGSKA (reference sequence). This CDR3 is 18 amino acids long. CDR3 DNA sequence: TGCAGTGCTAGATCAACTTCATTTGGCGGGGCTAACACCGGGGAGCTGTTTTTT. Amino acid sequence: CSARSTSFGGANTGELFF.

This clonotype has ten or more counts. The chain combines TRBV29-1 with TRBJ1-2; D is undetermined. Germline CDR1 SQVTM, CDR2 ANQGSEA. The germline V and J ends were trimmed by 0 bases and 5 bases, with 7 bases remaining between them. CDR3 length: 12 residues. CDR3 protein: CSVEEGGYGYTF. For the CDR3, the DNA is TGCAGCGTTGAAGAGGGTGGTTATGGCTACACCTTC. Full variable domain (missing parts from reference TRBV29-1 and TRBJ1-2): SAVISQKPSRDICQRGTSLTIQCQVDSQVTMMFWYRQQPGQSLTLIATANQGSEATYESGFVIDKFPISRPNLTFSTLTVSNMSPEDSSIYLCSVEEGGYGYTFGSGTRLTVV.

The table lists this clonotype with many counts. The chain joins TRBV6-1 to TRBJ2-7; D may correspond to TRBD1 or TRBD2 (5 bases each). Germline V lookup: CDR1 MNHNS, CDR2 SASEGT. This CDR3 contains 14 residues. Trimming left V 5 bases short and J 5 bases short, with 16 bases between. CDR3 loop: CASSLRDPLDEQYF. The CDR3 nucleotides are TGTGCCAGCAGTCTCCGGGACCCTCTCGACGAGCAGTACTTC.

V is TRBV14 and J is TRBJ1-2, with 8 bases lining up with TRBD1. The CDR3 is 16 residues long. V lost 4 bases, J lost 2 bases, and 9 bases stayed unmatched. Germline loops: CDR1 SGHDN, CDR2 FVKESK. CDR3 loop: CASSRLVRDRNYGYTF. The CDR3 nucleotides read TGTGCCAGCAGCCGCTTGGTCCGGGACAGGAACTATGGCTACACCTTC.

This clonotype has at least ten counts. The chain has TRBV20-1 and TRBJ1-1; a weak D match, TRBD1 (5 bases). Germline CDR1 reads DFQATT; CDR2 reads SNEGSKA (reference sequence). Deletions cut 3 bases from V and 0 bases from J, with 11 bases between. The CDR3 length is 14 residues. The CDR3 nucleotides read TGCAGTGCTAGGGTGTGGGGGGTGAACACTGAAGCTTTCTTT. The encoded protein is CSARVWGVNTEAFF.

This clonotype was counted ten times or more. The CDR3 spells CSVEGGNGVGRQETQYF. DNA for the CDR3: TGCAGCGTTGAAGGGGGGAACGGCGTTGGTAGGCAAGAGACCCAGTACTTC. The chain uses TRBV29-1 and TRBJ2-5; D could derive from TRBD1 or TRBD2 (5 bases each). V lost 1 base and J 2 bases, leaving 20 bases between the germline ends. Germline CDR1 is SQVTM and CDR2 is ANQGSEA. The CDR3 sequence is 17 residues long.

This clonotype was counted at least ten times. The chain has TRBV6-2 or TRBV6-3 and TRBJ2-7, with D uncertain. The CDR3 contains 13 residues. V lost 6 bases and J lost 2, with 11 bases in between. In germline, CDR1 is MNHEY, CDR2 SVGEGT. CDR3 sequence: CASRSTSTYEQYF. Written as DNA, the CDR3 is TGTGCCAGCAGGTCTACGAGCACCTACGAGCAGTACTTC.

The rearrangement links TRBV9 to TRBJ1-2; perhaps TRBD1 as D (6 bases). From germline, CDR1 is SGDLS and CDR2 YYNGEE. V lost 4 bases and J 2 bases, leaving 24 bases between the germline ends. The CDR3 totals 18 residues. The CDR3 region is CASSPRRGGGMGNYGYTF. CDR3 sequence (DNA): TGTGCCAGCAGCCCCCGTAGGGGGGGAGGGATGGGCAACTATGGCTACACCTTC.

This clonotype was observed many times. This chain connects TRBV29-1 to TRBJ2-2, with D hard to call. This CDR3 spans 13 amino acids. Trimming cost V 8 bases and J 2 bases, with 12 bases left between them. CDR1 is SQVTM and CDR2 is ANQGSEA in the germline V gene. The CDR3 nucleotides are TGCAGCTCTAGGACGGGTAACACCGGGGAGCTGTTTTTT. This codes for CSSRTGNTGELFF.

There are many counts of this clonotype. The rearrangement joins TRBV28 to TRBJ2-7, with D perhaps matching TRBD1 or TRBD2 (5 bases each). Looked up from germline, CDR1 is MDHEN and CDR2 is SYDVKM. This CDR3 has 14 amino acids. V was shortened by 6 bases and J by 2 bases, with 14 bases between the two germline ends. This CDR3 is CASSVPGTPYEQYF. The CDR3 DNA reads as TGTGCCAGCAGCGTCCCCGGGACCCCCTACGAGCAGTACTTC.

This clonotype has only a few counts. This chain connects TRBV4-1 to TRBJ2-7, with TRBD2 matching 9 bases. The CDR3 runs to 16 residues. J was trimmed by 9 bases and V by 1 base; bases with no gene match: 13. Germline V gene lookup returns CDR1 MGHRA and CDR2 YSYEKL. The CDR3 is CASSQGEREDPLGQYF. In DNA, the CDR3 is TGCGCCAGCAGCCAAGGGGAGCGGGAGGACCCTTTGGGGCAGTACTTC.

The sample holds a few counts of this clonotype. The rearrangement joins TRBV7-9 to TRBJ2-5; D remains ambiguous. There are 14 residues in the CDR3. The ends were cut back, 3 bases at V and 4 bases at J, with 12 bases in the middle. CDR1 is SEHNR and CDR2 is FQNEAQ in the germline V gene (reference sequence). The CDR3 DNA sequence: TGTGCCAGCAGCTTTGACTGGTCGAGAGAGACCCAGTACTTC. Translation: CASSFDWSRETQYF.